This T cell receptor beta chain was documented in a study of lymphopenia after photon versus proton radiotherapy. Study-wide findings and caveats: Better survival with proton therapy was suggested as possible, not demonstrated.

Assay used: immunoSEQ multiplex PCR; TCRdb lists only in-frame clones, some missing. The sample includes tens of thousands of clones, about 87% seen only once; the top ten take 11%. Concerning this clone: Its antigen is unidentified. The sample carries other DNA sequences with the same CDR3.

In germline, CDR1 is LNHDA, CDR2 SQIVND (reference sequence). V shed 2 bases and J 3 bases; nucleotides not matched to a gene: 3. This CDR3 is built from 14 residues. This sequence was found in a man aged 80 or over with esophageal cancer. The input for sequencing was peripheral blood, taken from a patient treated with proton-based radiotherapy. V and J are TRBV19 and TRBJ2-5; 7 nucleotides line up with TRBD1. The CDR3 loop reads CASSITGVEETQYF. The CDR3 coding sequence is TGTGCCAGTAGTATAACAGGGGTAGAAGAGACCCAGTACTTC.